Following are 31 T cell receptor beta chains from one sample sequenced in a study of blood T cell repertoires in COVID-19. Some clones are missing from TCRdb's copy, which holds only in-frame ones; the method was immunoSEQ multiplex PCR. The table lists around 150,000 clones, more than 75% of them singletons. Sequenced: PBMCs or T cells enriched from blood (not recorded which). Receptor source: a woman between 50 and 59 years old who had recovered from COVID-19.

This rearrangement joins TRBV25-1 to TRBJ1-2; D not resolved. The CDR3 sequence is 12 residues long. Germline V gene data show CDR1 as MGHDK and CDR2 as SYGVNS. Trimming stripped 3 bases from V and 7 bases from J, with 9 bases between. The CDR3, as DNA: TGTGCCAGCAGTGATGTCGCGGGTGGCTACACCTTC. Translation: CASSDVAGGYTF.

This chain joins TRBV19 and TRBJ1-1; weak D call: TRBD1 (6 bases). CDR3 length: 13 amino acids. The V and J ends lost 6 bases and 1 base respectively, with 9 bases between them. Per the germline V gene, CDR1 is LNHDA and CDR2 is SQIVND (reference sequence). As DNA, the CDR3 is TGTGCCAGTAGAAGGACAGAGAACACTGAAGCTTTCTTT. Its protein product is CASRRTENTEAFF.

The rearrangement links TRBV7-8 to TRBJ2-7; 7 bases agree with TRBD1. Germline-derived CDR1 and CDR2 are SGHVS and FQNEAQ. The V gene end was trimmed by 4 bases and the J gene end by 6 bases; junction bases not matched to a gene: 6. The CDR3 sequence is 13 residues long. The CDR3 reads CASSSPGGSEQYF. For the CDR3, the DNA is TGTGCCAGCAGCTCCCCAGGGGGAAGCGAGCAGTACTTC.

The chain links TRBV11-3 to TRBJ1-2; no clear D gene. Germline V CDR1 and CDR2: SGHNT, YENEEA. Trimming left V 2 bases short and J 0 bases short, with 10 bases between. The CDR3 is made up of 15 amino acids. The CDR3 DNA reads as TGTGCCAGCAGCTTACGACGGGGATCTAACTATGGCTACACCTTC. Protein product: CASSLRRGSNYGYTF.

This clone was counted a few times. CDR3 in DNA: TGTGCCAGCAGCTTATTTGCGGGGGGGCCTAGTGAGCAGTTCTTC. It codes for CASSLFAGGPSEQFF. This rearrangement joins TRBV7-6 to TRBJ2-1; 9 bases are shared with TRBD2. The V and J ends lost 2 bases and 9 bases, in that order; junction bases with no gene match: 8. The CDR3 totals 15 residues. The germline V gene encodes CDR1 SGHVS and CDR2 FNYEAQ.

The chain combines TRBV27 with TRBJ2-7; D perhaps matches TRBD2 (6 bases). The V gene lost 3 bases and the J gene lost 2 bases, with 8 bases spanning the gap. Germline V lookup: CDR1 MNHEY, CDR2 SMNVEV (reference sequence). The CDR3 covers 13 residues. The CDR3 here is CASSLGRPYEQYF. The CDR3 DNA follows: TGTGCCAGCAGTTTGGGGAGGCCCTACGAGCAGTACTTC.

CDR3 in amino acids: CASTGQGTVYGYTF. CDR3 nucleotides: TGTGCCAGCACCGGACAGGGGACAGTCTATGGCTACACCTTC. The gene calls are TRBV7-2 and TRBJ1-2, with 9 bases aligning to TRBD1. The CDR3 totals 14 residues. From germline, CDR1 is SGHTA and CDR2 FQGNSA. The V and J ends lost 7 bases and 4 bases, in that order; junction bases with no gene match: 7.

The rearrangement links TRBV11-2 to TRBJ2-7; perhaps TRBD2 as D (6 bases). The CDR3 length is 15 residues. Germline CDR1 SGHAT, CDR2 FQNNGV. Trimming cost V 5 bases and J 0 bases, with 14 bases left between them. CDR3 protein: CASSPQPGGSYEQYF. CDR3 DNA: TGTGCCAGCAGCCCGCAACCCGGGGGCTCCTACGAGCAGTACTTC.

This clone was found once. The chain recombines TRBV7-9 with TRBJ1-1; no reliable D call. The length of the CDR3 is 13 residues. V shed 1 base and J shed 1 base, with 4 bases lying between them. Per the germline V gene, CDR1 is SEHNR and CDR2 is FQNEAQ (reference sequence). CDR3 protein: CASSLEQNTEAFF. CDR3 in DNA: TGTGCCAGCAGCTTAGAACAGAACACTGAAGCTTTCTTT.

This chain links TRBV28 with TRBJ2-1; 15 positions agree with TRBD2. In germline, CDR1 is MDHEN, CDR2 SYDVKM. This CDR3 has 18 residues. Losses at the gene ends were 2 bases for V and 5 bases for J; bases not matched to a gene: 7. The CDR3 DNA is TGTGCCAGCAGTTTACCCGGACTAGCGGGGGGGCCGGACAATGAGCAGTTCTTC. Translation: CASSLPGLAGGPDNEQFF.

J is TRBJ1-2 and V is TRBV5-6; 9 bases are shared with TRBD1. V lost 2 bases to trimming and J lost 3 bases; unmatched junction nucleotides: 2. The germline V gene has CDR1 SGHDT and CDR2 YYEEEE. The CDR3 runs 14 residues. The DNA of the CDR3 is TGTGCCAGCAGCTTCCGGGACAGGGACTATGGCTACACCTTC. It specifies CASSFRDRDYGYTF. Full variable domain (outside the CDR3, taken from reference TRBV5-6 and TRBJ1-2): DAGVTQSPTHLIKTRGQQVTLRCSPKSGHDTVSWYQQALGQGPQFIFQYYEEEERQRGNFPDRFSGHQFPNYSSELNVNALLLGDSALYLCASSFRDRDYGYTFGSGTRLTVV.

The chain carries TRBV7-2 and TRBJ1-3; D uncertain. The germline gives CDR1 SGHTA, CDR2 FQGNSA. V was shortened by 3 bases and J by 0 bases, with 15 bases between the two germline ends. This CDR3 has 17 residues. The CDR3 DNA reads TGTGCCAGCAGCTTCGACCGAAACCGGGACTCTGGAAACACCATATATTTT. This codes for CASSFDRNRDSGNTIYF. The whole variable domain, filled in from reference TRBV7-2 and TRBJ1-3, reads GAGVSQSPSNKVTEKGKDVELRCDPISGHTALYWYRQSLGQGLEFLIYFQGNSAPDKSGLPSDRFSAERTGGSVSTLTIQRTQQEDSAVYLCASSFDRNRDSGNTIYFGEGSWLTVV.

The J gene is TRBJ2-7, the V gene TRBV5-1; 8 nucleotides align to TRBD1. With V trimmed by 3 bases and J by 6 bases, 8 bases remained unmatched. CDR3 length: 14 residues. The germline CDR1 and CDR2 sequences are SGHRS and YFSETQ. The CDR3 sequence: CASSSARTGFEQYF. The DNA of the CDR3 is TGCGCCAGCAGCTCAGCTCGGACAGGGTTCGAGCAGTACTTC. Full variable domain (missing parts from reference TRBV5-1 and TRBJ2-7): KAGVTQTPRYLIKTRGQQVTLSCSPISGHRSVSWYQQTPGQGLQFLFEYFSETQRNKGNFPGRFSGRQFSNSRSEMNVSTLELGDSALYLCASSSARTGFEQYFGPGTRLTVT.

The chain has TRBV7-9 and TRBJ2-7, with D tentatively TRBD1 (6 bases). Germline CDR1 and CDR2: SEHNR and FQNEAQ (reference sequence). Trimming removed 5 bases from V and 2 bases from J, with 13 bases in between. This CDR3 comprises 14 residues. The chain's CDR3 is CASSREDRTYEQYF. The CDR3 DNA sequence: TGTGCCAGCAGCCGTGAGGACAGAACCTACGAGCAGTACTTC. Filled out from reference TRBV7-9 and TRBJ2-7, the complete variable domain reads DTGVSQNPRHKITKRGQNVTFRCDPISEHNRLYWYRQTLGQGPEFLTYFQNEAQLEKSRLLSDRFSAERPKGSFSTLEIQRTEQGDSAMYLCASSREDRTYEQYFGPGTRLTVT.

The CDR3 coding sequence is TGTGCCAGCAGGTTTCTACAGGGAACTTATGGCTACACCTTC. Encoded protein: CASRFLQGTYGYTF. The chain couples TRBV6-5 to TRBJ1-2; D possibly corresponds to TRBD1 (6 bases). Trimming shortened V by 6 bases and J by 5 bases, and 16 bases separated the two germline ends. Per the germline V gene, CDR1 is MNHEY and CDR2 is SVGAGI. The CDR3 consists of 14 residues.

V is TRBV5-1 and J is TRBJ1-5; TRBD1 is a possible D gene (6 bases). The germline V gene has CDR1 SGHRS and CDR2 YFSETQ. Trimming removed 4 bases at V and 4 bases at J, with 12 bases between. The CDR3 is 14 amino acids. Written as DNA, the CDR3 is TGCGCCAGCAGCGCCGGGACACCTAATCAGCCCCAGCATTTT. This encodes CASSAGTPNQPQHF.

This clone has only a few counts. The rearrangement joins TRBV10-3 to TRBJ2-5, with 8 bases matching TRBD2. The V gene end was trimmed by 8 bases and the J gene end by 4 bases; junction bases not matched to a gene: 12. Per germline, CDR1 ENHRY and CDR2 SYGVKD. CDR3 length: 15 residues. The CDR3 protein is CAIGGGPPNPETQYF. CDR3 nucleotides: TGTGCCATCGGCGGGGGGCCACCAAACCCAGAGACCCAGTACTTC.

This clone was picked up a small number of times. The chain employs TRBV9 and TRBJ2-2, with D possibly TRBD1 on 6 matching bases. Between the trimmed V and J ends, which lost 3 bases and 0 bases, there was a span of 9 bases. Germline loops: CDR1 SGDLS, CDR2 YYNGEE. CDR3 size: 15 residues. CDR3 sequence reads: CASSDREANTGELFF. DNA of the CDR3: TGTGCCAGCAGCGACAGGGAAGCGAACACCGGGGAGCTGTTTTTT.

J is TRBJ2-2 and V is TRBV19; TRBD1 agrees at 7 bases. Trimming cost V 8 bases and J 1 base; bases outside gene matches: 7. Germline loops: CDR1 LNHDA, CDR2 SQIVND (reference sequence). The CDR3 is 15 residues long. In DNA form, the CDR3 reads TGTGCCAGTCATAAGGGGACAGAGAACACCGGGGAGCTGTTTTTT. It translates to CASHKGTENTGELFF. Complete variable domain (other parts from reference TRBV19 and TRBJ2-2): DGGITQSPKYLFRKEGQNVTLSCEQNLNHDAMYWYRQDPGQGLRLIYYSQIVNDFQKGDIAEGYSVSREKKESFPLTVTSAQKNPTAFYLCASHKGTENTGELFFGEGSRLTVL.

V gene TRBV19 combines with J gene TRBJ1-1; tentatively, D is TRBD1 (5 bases). CDR3 length: 16 amino acids. Looked up from germline, CDR1 is LNHDA and CDR2 is SQIVND (reference sequence). Trimming pared 4 bases from V and 6 bases from J, leaving 21 bases between. The CDR3 DNA is TGTGCCAGTAGTACCACCGGGACTTTACGAGGTTCTGAAGCTTTCTTT. The encoded protein is CASSTTGTLRGSEAFF.

This clone has just a few counts. The chain couples TRBV18 to TRBJ2-1; 8 bases are shared with TRBD2. This CDR3 is 16 amino acids long. In germline, CDR1 is KGHSH, CDR2 LQKENI. V gave up 4 bases and J gave up 6 bases; unmatched junction bases: 11. In DNA, the CDR3 is TGTGCCAGCTCACTGGGGGCACTAGCGGTTTTCAATGAGCAGTTCTTC. Amino acids: CASSLGALAVFNEQFF.

The V gene is TRBV5-1, the J gene TRBJ1-1, with TRBD1 identical over 8 bases. The V gene's germline CDR1 is SGHRS and CDR2 YFSETQ. The length of the CDR3 is 13 residues. V shed 4 bases, J shed 8 bases, and the junction held 7 bases outside the gene matches. CDR3 loop: CASSPRTGREAFF. CDR3 coding DNA: TGCGCCAGCAGCCCTAGGACAGGGCGAGAAGCTTTCTTT. The whole variable domain, remainder taken from reference TRBV5-1 and TRBJ1-1, is KAGVTQTPRYLIKTRGQQVTLSCSPISGHRSVSWYQQTPGQGLQFLFEYFSETQRNKGNFPGRFSGRQFSNSRSEMNVSTLELGDSALYLCASSPRTGREAFFGQGTRLTVV.

The genes are TRBV27 and TRBJ2-7; 9 positions agree with TRBD1. From germline, CDR1 is MNHEY and CDR2 SMNVEV (reference sequence). The CDR3 spans 15 residues. Trimming cost V 4 bases and J 2 bases; bases outside gene matches: 6. The CDR3 DNA sequence: TGTGCCAGCAGTTCGGGGACAGGGCCTCCCTACGAGCAGTACTTC. Translated, it gives CASSSGTGPPYEQYF.

This clone was seen only a few times. The V gene is TRBV7-9, the J gene TRBJ1-4, with 7 bases aligning to TRBD1. J lost 8 bases, V lost 6 bases, and 12 bases had no gene match. The CDR3 totals 15 residues. CDR1 and CDR2 (germline): SEHNR, FQNEAQ (reference sequence). The CDR3 region has the DNA TGTGCCAGCAGTCGACAGGGCCGCTTCGAAGAAAAACTGTTTTTT. Amino acids: CASSRQGRFEEKLFF.

The chain links TRBV7-2 to TRBJ2-3; TRBD2 matches 10 bases. Germline V gives CDR1 SGHTA, CDR2 FQGNSA. V lost 2 bases and J lost 6; bases outside the gene matches: 11. The CDR3 spans 17 residues. CDR3 nucleotide sequence: TGTGCCAGCAGCTTATCAAGCGGGGGGGCCTGGCGGGATACGCAGTATTTT. This translates into CASSLSSGGAWRDTQYF.

This rearrangement joins TRBV9 to TRBJ2-2; TRBD2 matches 14 bases. Losses at the gene ends were 4 bases for V and 0 bases for J; bases not matched to a gene: 5. This CDR3 region has 18 residues. The germline V gene encodes CDR1 SGDLS and CDR2 YYNGEE. The CDR3 bases are TGTGCCAGCAGCCCACGGACTAGCGGGGGGACGAACACCGGGGAGCTGTTTTTT. The encoded protein is CASSPRTSGGTNTGELFF.

The chain links TRBV5-3 to TRBJ1-4; no clear D. TRBV5-3 is designated an ORF whose function remains uncertain. V was shortened by 1 base and J by 13 bases, with 11 bases between the two germline ends. This CDR3 is 12 amino acids long. DNA for the CDR3: TGTGCCAGAAGCTTGTCTAGTGGAGGACTGTTTTTT. This encodes CARSLSSGGLFF.

The CDR3 nucleotides read TGTGCCAGCAGCTCGCCGGGACAGGGGGGGACTGAAGCTTTCTTT. Residues: CASSSPGQGGTEAFF. The V gene is TRBV11-2, the J gene TRBJ1-1, with 11 bases lining up with TRBD1. J was trimmed by 5 bases and V by 4 bases; bases with no gene match: 6. Per germline, CDR1 SGHAT and CDR2 FQNNGV. This CDR3 spans 15 amino acids.

As DNA, the CDR3 is TGCGCCAGCAGTGAGTTGACAGGGGGAACCTATGGCTACACCTTC. This translates into CASSELTGGTYGYTF. This chain uses TRBV10-2 with TRBJ1-2; 9 bases match TRBD1. The ends lost 1 base at V and 4 bases at J; junction bases unmatched: 4. Per germline, CDR1 WSHSY and CDR2 SAAADI. The CDR3 runs 15 residues.

The chain joins TRBV9 to TRBJ1-3; 11 nucleotides match TRBD1. The germline V gene has CDR1 SGDLS and CDR2 YYNGEE. This CDR3 contains 16 residues. V shed 2 bases, J shed 4 bases, and the junction held 5 bases outside the gene matches. Here the CDR3 reads CASSVDRGRGGNTIYF. The DNA of the CDR3 is TGTGCCAGCAGCGTGGACAGGGGGCGAGGAGGAAACACCATATATTTT.

The J gene is TRBJ2-6, the V gene TRBV5-1; TRBD1 agrees at 7 bases. The CDR3 has 18 amino acids. CDR1 and CDR2 (germline): SGHRS, YFSETQ. With V trimmed by 4 bases and J by 0 bases, 10 bases remained unmatched. CDR3 loop: CASSQWGQGVSGANVLTF. The CDR3, as DNA: TGCGCCAGCAGCCAATGGGGCCAGGGGGTCTCTGGGGCCAACGTCCTGACTTTC.